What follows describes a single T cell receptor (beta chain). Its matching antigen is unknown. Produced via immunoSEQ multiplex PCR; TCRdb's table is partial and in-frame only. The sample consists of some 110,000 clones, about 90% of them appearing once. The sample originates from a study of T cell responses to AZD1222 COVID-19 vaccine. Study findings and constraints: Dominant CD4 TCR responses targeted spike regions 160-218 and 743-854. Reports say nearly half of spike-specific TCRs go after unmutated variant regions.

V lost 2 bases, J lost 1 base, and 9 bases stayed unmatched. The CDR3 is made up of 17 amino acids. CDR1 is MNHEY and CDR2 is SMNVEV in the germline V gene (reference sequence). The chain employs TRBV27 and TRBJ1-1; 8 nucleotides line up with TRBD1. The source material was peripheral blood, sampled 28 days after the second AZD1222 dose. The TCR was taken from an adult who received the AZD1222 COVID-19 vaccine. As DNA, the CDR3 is TGTGCCAGCAGTTTACCACGGGACAGGTTCCCGAACACTGAAGCTTTCTTT. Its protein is CASSLPRDRFPNTEAFF.